The 32 T cell receptor beta chains given below trace back to one sample, sequenced in a study of blood T cell repertoires in COVID-19 (dated by TCRdb to about 2020). Library method: the immunoSEQ multiplex PCR assay. This immuneACCESS table, as held by TCRdb, lists in-frame sequences with V and J called but not all clones. Of the missing ones, under half trace to an unresolved V gene in checked studies; the others have no known cause. The table for this sample lists about 55,000 clones; approximately 85% of them were counted only once. The ten largest clonotypes hold about an eighth of the sample. Sequences were obtained from peripheral blood. All receptors derive from a human donor in a cohort sampled during active COVID-19.

This chain connects TRBV6-5 to TRBJ1-2; perhaps TRBD1 as D (5 bases). CDR1 and CDR2 (germline): MNHEY, SVGAGI. The length of the CDR3 is 13 residues. V lost 7 bases and J lost 5, with 14 bases in between. CDR3: CASKPIDSYGYTF. The CDR3 nucleotides read TGTGCCAGCAAACCCATTGACAGTTATGGCTACACCTTC.

This chain links TRBV7-9 with TRBJ2-2; 11 nucleotides match TRBD1. Germline V gene sequence: CDR1 SEHNR, CDR2 FQNEAQ (reference sequence). The CDR3 is 18 amino acids. V shed 2 bases and J 0 bases; nucleotides not matched to a gene: 5. The CDR3 sequence: CASSLRRGQGANTGELFF. The CDR3 coding sequence is TGTGCCAGCAGCTTACGGCGGGGACAGGGGGCGAACACCGGGGAGCTGTTTTTT.

CDR3 DNA sequence: TGTGCCAGCAGCTCCCTGGGCAGCGGATACAATGAGCAGTTCTTC. Residues: CASSSLGSGYNEQFF. The genes are TRBV11-2 and TRBJ2-1; the D gene is possibly TRBD2 (5 bases). CDR3 size: 15 residues. Germline V gives CDR1 SGHAT, CDR2 FQNNGV. The V end was cut by 4 bases, the J end by 4 bases, with 14 bases between.

The chain has TRBV19 and TRBJ2-7; 7 bases agree with TRBD2. With 2 bases clipped from V and 6 bases from J, the junction kept 7 bases outside the gene matches. Looked up from germline, CDR1 is LNHDA and CDR2 is SQIVND (reference sequence). CDR3 length equals 14 residues. CDR3 nucleotide sequence: TGTGCCAGTAGTATAAGGGAGGGATTCCCCGAGCAGTACTTC. It translates to CASSIREGFPEQYF. The whole variable domain, remainder taken from reference TRBV19 and TRBJ2-7, is DGGITQSPKYLFRKEGQNVTLSCEQNLNHDAMYWYRQDPGQGLRLIYYSQIVNDFQKGDIAEGYSVSREKKESFPLTVTSAQKNPTAFYLCASSIREGFPEQYFGPGTRLTVT.

V and J are TRBV6-5 and TRBJ2-7, with D possibly TRBD1 on 6 matching bases. Germline V gives CDR1 MNHEY, CDR2 SVGAGI. Trimming removed 6 bases from V and 2 bases from J, with 8 bases in between. This CDR3 has 12 residues. In DNA form, the CDR3 reads TGTGCCAGCAGCCCAGGGGCCTACGAGCAGTACTTC. It specifies CASSPGAYEQYF.

Of note for this clone: Other DNA sequences in the same sample also yield this CDR3. The chain joins TRBV5-6 to TRBJ1-5; D call uncertain. Deletions cut 0 bases from V and 5 bases from J, with 3 bases between. The length of the CDR3 is 12 residues. Germline CDR1 and CDR2: SGHDT and YYEEEE. The CDR3: CASSLVDQPQHF. In DNA, the CDR3 is TGTGCCAGCAGCTTGGTAGATCAGCCCCAGCATTTT.

The chain joins TRBV6-5 to TRBJ1-2, with 10 bases aligning to TRBD1. Germline V CDR1 and CDR2: MNHEY, SVGAGI. The CDR3 has 15 residues. Germline trimming cut 2 bases from V and 4 bases from J; bases unmatched to any gene: 4. The DNA for the CDR3 is TGTGCCAGCAGTTACCGGGGACAGGGGACCTATGGCTACACCTTC. Its translation is CASSYRGQGTYGYTF.

The CDR3 reads CASKVTGIEETQYF. The CDR3 bases are TGTGCCAGCAAGGTAACGGGAATTGAGGAGACCCAGTACTTC. The rearrangement links TRBV28 to TRBJ2-5; D is perhaps TRBD2 (5 bases). The V and J ends lost 7 bases and 5 bases respectively, with 17 bases between them. This CDR3 has 14 amino acids. From germline, CDR1 is MDHEN and CDR2 SYDVKM.

This clone was observed a single time. The chain recombines TRBV27 with TRBJ2-5; a weak D match, TRBD2 (6 bases). The germline CDR1 and CDR2 sequences are MNHEY and SMNVEV (reference sequence). This CDR3 has 13 amino acids. The V gene lost 6 bases and the J gene lost 5 bases, with 13 bases spanning the gap. The CDR3 DNA sequence: TGTGCCAGCAGCGCCTGGAGCGGGGAGACCCAGTACTTC. This gives the protein CASSAWSGETQYF.

The V call is TRBV5-6, the J call TRBJ2-7, with TRBD2 matching 7 bases. The CDR3 loop spans 14 amino acids. The ends lost 3 bases at V and 4 bases at J; junction bases unmatched: 7. Germline V gene data show CDR1 as SGHDT and CDR2 as YYEEEE. CDR3 amino acids: CASSSGLPKYEQYF. CDR3 DNA: TGTGCCAGCAGCTCGGGACTACCAAAATACGAGCAGTACTTC.

The chain links TRBV19 to TRBJ1-6; D may be TRBD1 (5 bases). The V and J ends lost 3 bases and 8 bases respectively, with 8 bases between them. Germline CDR1 is LNHDA and CDR2 is SQIVND (reference sequence). This CDR3 has 13 residues. CDR3 amino acids: CASSIPGDSPLHF. The CDR3 DNA follows: TGTGCCAGTAGTATCCCGGGGGATTCACCCCTCCACTTT.

This chain connects TRBV7-6 to TRBJ2-3, with D maybe TRBD2 (6 bases). The CDR3 extends over 14 amino acids. Germline V gives CDR1 SGHVS, CDR2 FNYEAQ. The V and J ends lost 5 bases and 2 bases respectively, with 11 bases between them. The CDR3 reads CASSPGLNTDTQYF. The CDR3 region has the DNA TGTGCCAGCAGCCCGGGACTCAACACAGATACGCAGTATTTT.

This clone was counted once. The chain recombines TRBV5-4 with TRBJ2-2; 10 nucleotides line up with TRBD2. The ends lost 4 bases at V and 6 bases at J; junction bases unmatched: 6. From germline, CDR1 is SGHNT and CDR2 YYREEE (reference sequence). The CDR3 spans 15 residues. CDR3 loop: CASSRASGSSGELFF. The CDR3 DNA is TGTGCCAGCAGCCGCGCTAGCGGGAGTTCCGGGGAGCTGTTTTTT.

This clone was counted only a few times. This CDR3 is CSVTNSNQPQHF. The CDR3, as DNA: TGCAGCGTTACAAATAGCAATCAGCCCCAGCATTTT. The chain combines TRBV29-1 with TRBJ1-5; D uncertain. This CDR3 spans 12 amino acids. Germline V CDR1 and CDR2: SQVTM, ANQGSEA. With 5 bases removed from V and 0 bases from J, the gap between germline ends came to 5 bases.

This sequence joins TRBV7-2 and TRBJ1-1; D call uncertain. The germline V gene has CDR1 SGHTA and CDR2 FQGNSA. The CDR3 sequence is 14 residues long. Trimming shortened V by 1 base and J by 2 bases, and 8 bases separated the two germline ends. The CDR3 loop is CASSLVAANTEAFF. CDR3 DNA: TGTGCCAGCAGCTTAGTTGCGGCAAACACTGAAGCTTTCTTT.

In this sample, this clone turned up once. This chain connects TRBV2 to TRBJ1-4; perhaps TRBD1 as D (5 bases). V gave up 7 bases and J gave up 2 bases, with 14 bases separating them. This CDR3 comprises 15 residues. Germline CDR1 and CDR2: SNHLY and FYNNEI. The CDR3 DNA reads TGTGCCAGCATCCCCTGGGGGGTCACTAATGAAAAACTGTTTTTT. This translates into CASIPWGVTNEKLFF.

This clone was recorded only once. The chain combines TRBV28 with TRBJ2-5, with D possibly being TRBD2 (5 bases). With 2 bases removed from V and 2 bases from J, the gap between germline ends came to 9 bases. Looked up from germline, CDR1 is MDHEN and CDR2 is SYDVKM. The CDR3 consists of 14 residues. In DNA, the CDR3 is TGTGCCAGCAGTTTAGCCGACTATCAAGAGACCCAGTACTTC. It encodes CASSLADYQETQYF.

The chain carries TRBV12-3 or TRBV12-4 and TRBJ2-7, with D maybe TRBD1 (6 bases). CDR3 length: 13 amino acids. The ends were cut back, 5 bases at V and 12 bases at J, with 20 bases in the middle. CDR3 amino acids: CASSRQVGFLRYF. DNA of the CDR3: TGTGCCAGCAGTCGACAGGTGGGGTTTCTTCGGTACTTC.

The gene calls are TRBV19 and TRBJ2-3; 15 bases are a match to TRBD2. This CDR3 has 16 amino acids. The V and J ends lost 5 bases and 7 bases, in that order; junction bases with no gene match: 7. Germline CDR1 LNHDA, CDR2 SQIVND (reference sequence). The CDR3 here is CASSAGLAGGRNTQYF. In DNA form, the CDR3 reads TGTGCCAGTAGTGCCGGACTAGCGGGGGGGCGAAATACGCAGTATTTT.

The J gene is TRBJ2-7, the V gene TRBV4-3, with 10 bases that match TRBD1. This CDR3 comprises 13 residues. V dropped 4 bases and J dropped 5; count of bases not matched to a gene: 2. Germline-derived CDR1 and CDR2 are LGHNA and YSLEER. The CDR3 DNA is TGCGCCAGCAGCCGGGACAGGGGTAACGAGCAGTACTTC. Translated: CASSRDRGNEQYF.

The rearrangement uses TRBV5-4 and TRBJ2-7; 7 bases map to TRBD2. With 1 base clipped from V and 7 bases from J, the junction kept 11 bases outside the gene matches. Germline-derived CDR1 and CDR2 are SGHNT and YYREEE (reference sequence). The CDR3 covers 15 residues. CDR3 region: CASSLYRGDPWEQYF. Here the CDR3 DNA reads TGTGCCAGCAGCTTGTATCGGGGGGACCCGTGGGAGCAGTACTTC.

The chain uses TRBV7-2 and TRBJ2-5; D is uncertain. The V gene lost 3 bases and the J gene lost 2 bases, with 7 bases spanning the gap. Germline V gene lookup returns CDR1 SGHTA and CDR2 FQGNSA. This CDR3 spans 13 amino acids. The DNA of the CDR3 is TGTGCCAGCAGCTTCAACAGACAAGAGACCCAGTACTTC. Translating gives CASSFNRQETQYF.

In this sample, this clone turned up once. The chain couples TRBV28 to TRBJ2-3, with 8 bases matching TRBD2. The CDR3 is made up of 12 amino acids. Losses at the gene ends were 6 bases for V and 7 bases for J; bases not matched to a gene: 3. CDR1 and CDR2 from the germline V gene are MDHEN and SYDVKM. The CDR3 region is CASRRGGHTQYF. CDR3 bases: TGTGCCAGCAGACGGGGGGGTCATACGCAGTATTTT.

The chain couples TRBV29-1 to TRBJ2-7, with 7 bases aligning to TRBD2. The CDR3 has 15 amino acids. Trimming at V came to 0 bases and at J to 3 bases, leaving 8 bases not matched to a gene. Per the germline V gene, CDR1 is SQVTM and CDR2 is ANQGSEA. The CDR3 here is CSVEEGGSPRYEQYF. Written as DNA, the CDR3 is TGCAGCGTTGAAGAAGGCGGGAGCCCCCGCTACGAGCAGTACTTC.

V gene TRBV7-2 combines with J gene TRBJ2-7; TRBD2 matches at 10 bases. Germline lookup yields CDR1 SGHTA and CDR2 FQGNSA. V gave up 1 base and J gave up 7 bases; unmatched junction bases: 10. The CDR3 loop spans 16 amino acids. CDR3 loop: CASSLEASGRISEQYF. The CDR3 DNA sequence: TGTGCCAGCAGCTTAGAGGCTAGCGGGAGAATAAGTGAGCAGTACTTC. Full variable domain (outside the CDR3, taken from reference TRBV7-2 and TRBJ2-7): GAGVSQSPSNKVTEKGKDVELRCDPISGHTALYWYRQSLGQGLEFLIYFQGNSAPDKSGLPSDRFSAERTGGSVSTLTIQRTQQEDSAVYLCASSLEASGRISEQYFGPGTRLTVT.

The chain employs TRBV13 and TRBJ1-2, with D maybe TRBD1 (6 bases). Trimming removed 4 bases from V and 5 bases from J, with 17 bases in between. Germline loops: CDR1 PRHDT, CDR2 FYEKMQ (reference sequence). The CDR3 contains 15 residues. CDR3 in DNA: TGTGCCAGCAGCTCCCCCCCCCAGGGGACATATGGCTACACCTTC. Amino acid sequence: CASSSPPQGTYGYTF. Drawing the rest from reference TRBV13 and TRBJ1-2, the complete variable domain is AAGVIQSPRHLIKEKRETATLKCYPIPRHDTVYWYQQGPGQDPQFLISFYEKMQSDKGSIPDRFSAQQFSDYHSELNMSSLELGDSALYFCASSSPPQGTYGYTFGSGTRLTVV.

CDR3 sequence reads: CATSRDTGGAQHF. In DNA form, the CDR3 reads TGTGCCACCAGCAGAGACACGGGGGGAGCCCAGCATTTT. This chain connects TRBV15 to TRBJ1-5; D may be TRBD1 (5 bases). The CDR3 extends over 13 amino acids. V lost 0 bases, J lost 11 bases, and 11 bases lay in between. Looked up from germline, CDR1 is LNHNV and CDR2 is YYDKDF (reference sequence).

The rearrangement joins TRBV6-2 or TRBV6-3 to TRBJ2-3; 12 bases are shared with TRBD1. V shed 6 bases and J 0 bases; nucleotides not matched to a gene: 13. The CDR3 sequence is 19 residues long. From germline, CDR1 is MNHEY and CDR2 SVGEGT. The DNA for the CDR3 is TGTGCCAGCAGCTCCCGGGACAGGGGGCCCCGGTTCAGCACAGATACGCAGTATTTT. As protein: CASSSRDRGPRFSTDTQYF.

The rearrangement joins TRBV7-2 to TRBJ2-7, with D unclear. Germline CDR1 and CDR2: SGHTA and FQGNSA. The CDR3 totals 12 residues. The V and J ends lost 2 bases and 5 bases respectively, with 7 bases between them. The CDR3: CASSLQAHEQYF. CDR3 in DNA: TGTGCCAGCAGCTTACAGGCCCACGAGCAGTACTTC.

This clone showed up just a few times. The chain recombines TRBV12-3 or TRBV12-4 with TRBJ1-1; no reliable D call. The CDR3 consists of 12 residues. Trimming stripped 6 bases from V and 2 bases from J, with 7 bases between. The CDR3 DNA reads TGTGCCAGCAGCCCCTTTAACACTGAAGCTTTCTTT. Translated: CASSPFNTEAFF.

The chain carries TRBV6-5 and TRBJ2-5; 8 nucleotides line up with TRBD1. The germline gives CDR1 MNHEY, CDR2 SVGAGI. Unmatched junction bases numbered 0, after V lost 4 bases and J lost 2 bases. This CDR3 has 13 amino acids. CDR3: CASSWTGQETQYF. Written as DNA, the CDR3 is TGTGCCAGCAGTTGGACAGGGCAAGAGACCCAGTACTTC.

The rearrangement joins TRBV18 to TRBJ2-5; the D gene is possibly TRBD1 (6 bases). Germline V lookup: CDR1 KGHSH, CDR2 LQKENI. The V and J ends lost 5 bases and 5 bases respectively, with 15 bases between them. The CDR3 loop spans 14 amino acids. CDR3 sequence: CASSAPYREETQYF. The CDR3 region has the DNA TGTGCCAGCTCAGCCCCCTACAGGGAGGAGACCCAGTACTTC.